The clone carrying this T cell receptor (beta chain) was counted many times. The library targeted TCRbeta and was prepared with unique molecular identifiers. TCRdb called the PCR reads again in MiXCR, with one record for every CDR3 protein. The sample includes about 400,000 distinct CDR3 sequences, roughly 22% of them seen just once. The data stem from a study of T-cell reconstitution after alpha-beta-depleted transplantation in children. The V end was cut by 1 base, the J end by 5 bases, with 12 bases between. Per the germline V gene, CDR1 is DFQATT and CDR2 is SNEGSKA (reference sequence). The CDR3 has 13 amino acids.

The chain employs TRBV20-1 and TRBJ2-7, with D possibly being TRBD2 (6 bases). The sequenced sample was PBMCs from the stem cell graft donor, obtained from the stem cell graft. This sequence was found in a human donor who donated a stem cell graft to a child with acute myeloid leukemia. The CDR3 protein is CSARGGTLHEQYF. The CDR3, as DNA: TGCAGTGCTAGAGGCGGGACTCTCCACGAGCAGTACTTC.